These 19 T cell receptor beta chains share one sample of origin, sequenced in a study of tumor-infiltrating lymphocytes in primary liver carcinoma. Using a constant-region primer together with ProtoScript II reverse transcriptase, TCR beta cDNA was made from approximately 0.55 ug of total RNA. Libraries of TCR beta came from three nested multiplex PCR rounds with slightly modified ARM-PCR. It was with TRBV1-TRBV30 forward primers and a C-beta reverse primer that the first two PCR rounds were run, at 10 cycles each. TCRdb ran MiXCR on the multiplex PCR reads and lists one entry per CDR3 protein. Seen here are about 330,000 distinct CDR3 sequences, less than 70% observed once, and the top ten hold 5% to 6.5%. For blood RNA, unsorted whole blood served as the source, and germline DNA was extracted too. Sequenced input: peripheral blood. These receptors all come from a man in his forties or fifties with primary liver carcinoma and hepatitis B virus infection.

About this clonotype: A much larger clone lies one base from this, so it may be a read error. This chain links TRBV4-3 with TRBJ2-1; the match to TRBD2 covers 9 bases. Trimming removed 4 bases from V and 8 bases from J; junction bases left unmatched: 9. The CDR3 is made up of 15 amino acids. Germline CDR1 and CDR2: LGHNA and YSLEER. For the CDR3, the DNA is TGCGCCAGCAGCCGGACTAGCGTGAGGTTGGATGAGCAGTTCTTC. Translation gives CASSRTSVRLDEQFF.

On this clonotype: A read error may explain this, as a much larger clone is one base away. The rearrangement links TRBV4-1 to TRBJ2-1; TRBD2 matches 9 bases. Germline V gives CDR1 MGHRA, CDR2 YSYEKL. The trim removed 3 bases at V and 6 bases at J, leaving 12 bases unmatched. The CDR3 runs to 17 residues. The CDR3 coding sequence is TGCGCCAGCAGCCAGTCCCTTGTAGCGGGAGCAAGCAATGAGCAGTTCTTC. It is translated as CASSQSLVAGASNEQFF.

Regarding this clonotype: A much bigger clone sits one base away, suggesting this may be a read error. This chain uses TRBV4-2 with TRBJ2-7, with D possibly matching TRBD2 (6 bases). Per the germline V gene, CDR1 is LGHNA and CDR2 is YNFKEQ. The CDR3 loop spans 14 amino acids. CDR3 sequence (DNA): TGTGCCAGCAGCCGGCCCGGGAGTTCCTACGAGCAGTGCTTC. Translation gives CASSRPGSSYEQCF.

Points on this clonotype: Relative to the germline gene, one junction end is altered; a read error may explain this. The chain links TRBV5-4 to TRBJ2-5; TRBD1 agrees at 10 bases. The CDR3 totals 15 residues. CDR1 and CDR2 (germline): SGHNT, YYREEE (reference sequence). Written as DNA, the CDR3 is TGTGCCAGCAGCCCCCCGGGGGACAGGGGAGAGTCCCAGTACTTC. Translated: CASSPPGDRGESQYF.

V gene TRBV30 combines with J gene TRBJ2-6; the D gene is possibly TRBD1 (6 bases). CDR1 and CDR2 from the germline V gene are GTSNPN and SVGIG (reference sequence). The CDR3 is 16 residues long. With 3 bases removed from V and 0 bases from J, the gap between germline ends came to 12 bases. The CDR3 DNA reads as TGTGCCTGGAGCTACAGGGTCCCCTCTGGGGCCAACGTCCTGACTTTC. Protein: CAWSYRVPSGANVLTF.

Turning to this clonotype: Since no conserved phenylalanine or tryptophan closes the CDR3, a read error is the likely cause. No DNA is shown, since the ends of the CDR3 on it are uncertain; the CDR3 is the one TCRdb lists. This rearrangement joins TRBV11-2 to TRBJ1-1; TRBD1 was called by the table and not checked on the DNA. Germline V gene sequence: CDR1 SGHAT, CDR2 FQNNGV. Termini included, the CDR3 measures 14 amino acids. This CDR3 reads CASSSLFRGGEAVS.

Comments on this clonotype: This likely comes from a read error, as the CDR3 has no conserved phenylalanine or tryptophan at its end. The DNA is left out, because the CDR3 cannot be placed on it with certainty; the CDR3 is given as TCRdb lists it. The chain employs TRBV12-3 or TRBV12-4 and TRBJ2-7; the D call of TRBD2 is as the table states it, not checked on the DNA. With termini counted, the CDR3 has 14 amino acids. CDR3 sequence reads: CASSSLLGLYEQYL.

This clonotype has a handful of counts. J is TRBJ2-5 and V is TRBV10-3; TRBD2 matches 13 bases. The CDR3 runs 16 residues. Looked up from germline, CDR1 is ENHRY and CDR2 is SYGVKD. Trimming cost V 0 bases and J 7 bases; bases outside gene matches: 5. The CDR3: CAISESITSGRATQYF. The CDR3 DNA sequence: TGTGCCATCAGTGAGTCGATTACTAGCGGGAGGGCGACCCAGTACTTC.

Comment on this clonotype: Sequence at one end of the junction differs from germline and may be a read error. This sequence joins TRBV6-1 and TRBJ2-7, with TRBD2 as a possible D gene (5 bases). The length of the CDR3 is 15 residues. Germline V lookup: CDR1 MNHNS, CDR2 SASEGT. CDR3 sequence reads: CASTMRGQDSYKQYF. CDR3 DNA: TGTGCCAGCACGATGAGAGGGCAGGACTCCTACAAGCAGTACTTC.

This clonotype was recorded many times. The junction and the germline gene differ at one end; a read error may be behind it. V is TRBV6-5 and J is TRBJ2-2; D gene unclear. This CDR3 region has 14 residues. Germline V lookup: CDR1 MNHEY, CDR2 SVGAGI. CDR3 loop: CASSRDRNAGELFF. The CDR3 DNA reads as TGTGCCAGCAGCCGCGATCGGAACGCCGGGGAGCTGTTTTTT.

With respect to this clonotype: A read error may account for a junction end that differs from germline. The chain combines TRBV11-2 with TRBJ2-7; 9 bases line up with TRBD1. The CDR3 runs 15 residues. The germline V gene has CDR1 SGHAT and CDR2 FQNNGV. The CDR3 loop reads CARQRFSQGAYERCF. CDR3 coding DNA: TGTGCCAGACAGCGGTTTTCACAGGGGGCCTACGAGCGGTGCTTC.

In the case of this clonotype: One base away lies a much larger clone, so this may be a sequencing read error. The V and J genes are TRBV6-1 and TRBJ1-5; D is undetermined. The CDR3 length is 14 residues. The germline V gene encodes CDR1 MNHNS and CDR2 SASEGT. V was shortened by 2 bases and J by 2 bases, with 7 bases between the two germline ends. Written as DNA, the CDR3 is TGTGCCAGCAGTGAACCCAGTGGCAATCAGCCCCAGCATTTT. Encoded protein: CASSEPSGNQPQHF.

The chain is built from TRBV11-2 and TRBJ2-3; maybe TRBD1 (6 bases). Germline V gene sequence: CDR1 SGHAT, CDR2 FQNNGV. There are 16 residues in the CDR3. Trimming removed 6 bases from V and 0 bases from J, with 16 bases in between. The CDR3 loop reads CASRETGTISTDTQYF. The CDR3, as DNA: TGTGCCAGCAGAGAAACAGGGACGATTAGCACAGATACGCAGTATTTT.

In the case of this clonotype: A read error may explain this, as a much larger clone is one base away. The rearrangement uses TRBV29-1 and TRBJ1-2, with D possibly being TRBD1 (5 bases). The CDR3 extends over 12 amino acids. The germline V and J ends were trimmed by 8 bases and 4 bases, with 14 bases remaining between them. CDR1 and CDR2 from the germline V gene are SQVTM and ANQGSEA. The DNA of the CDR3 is TGCAGCATCCCGGGGACCGCCTATGGCTACACCTTC. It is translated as CSIPGTAYGYTF. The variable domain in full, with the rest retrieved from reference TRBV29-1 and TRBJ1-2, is SAVISQKPSRDICQRGTSLTIQCQVDSQVTMMFWYRQQPGQSLTLIATANQGSEATYESGFVIDKFPISRPNLTFSTLTVSNMSPEDSSIYLCSIPGTAYGYTFGSGTRLTVV.

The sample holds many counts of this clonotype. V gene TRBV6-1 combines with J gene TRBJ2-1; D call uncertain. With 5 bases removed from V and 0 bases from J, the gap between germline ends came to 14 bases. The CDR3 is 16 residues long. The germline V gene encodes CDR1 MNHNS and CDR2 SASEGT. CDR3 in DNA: TGTGCCAGCAGTCCGCGTGTTGCAGGCTCCTACAATGAGCAGTTCTTC. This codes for CASSPRVAGSYNEQFF.

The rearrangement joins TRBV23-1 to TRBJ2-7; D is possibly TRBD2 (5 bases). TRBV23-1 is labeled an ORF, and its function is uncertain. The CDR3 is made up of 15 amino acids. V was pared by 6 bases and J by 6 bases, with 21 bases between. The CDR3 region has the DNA TGCGCCAGCAGGATAGACACCTCGCAGGAGGTCGAGCAGTACTTC. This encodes CASRIDTSQEVEQYF.

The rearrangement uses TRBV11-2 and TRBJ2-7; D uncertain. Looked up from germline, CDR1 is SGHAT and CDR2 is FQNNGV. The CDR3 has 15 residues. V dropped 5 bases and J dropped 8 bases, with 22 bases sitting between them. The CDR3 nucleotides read TGTGCCAGCAGCCATTGCGGTGAGGTGGAAAACAAGCAGTACTTC. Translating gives CASSHCGEVENKQYF.

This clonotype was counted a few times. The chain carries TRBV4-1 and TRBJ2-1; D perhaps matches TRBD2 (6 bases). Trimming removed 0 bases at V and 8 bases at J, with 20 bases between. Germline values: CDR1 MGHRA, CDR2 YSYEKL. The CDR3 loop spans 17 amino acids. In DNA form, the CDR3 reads TGCGCCAGCAGCCAAGATGCGGGAAGGGCCCTCTTTGATGAGCAGTTCTTC. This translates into CASSQDAGRALFDEQFF.

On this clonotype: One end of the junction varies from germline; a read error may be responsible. The CDR3 sequence: CTSSLSNRGLQNIQYF. The DNA for the CDR3 is TGTACCAGCAGCTTAAGTAATAGGGGGCTCCAAAACATTCAGTACTTC. The chain has TRBV11-2 and TRBJ2-4; the match to TRBD1 covers 7 bases. The CDR3 loop spans 16 amino acids. Germline CDR1 is SGHAT and CDR2 is FQNNGV. Drawing the rest from reference TRBV11-2 and TRBJ2-4, the complete variable domain is EAGVAQSPRYKIIEKRQSVAFWCNPISGHATLYWYQQILGQGPKLLIQFQNNGVVDDSQLPKDRFSAERLKGVDSTLKIQPAKLEDSAVYLCTSSLSNRGLQNIQYFGAGTRLSVL.